These T cell receptor beta chains were read from a single sample in a study of somatic mutations in cytotoxic T cells in rheumatoid arthritis. Clones were sequenced by immunoSEQ multiplex PCR, and TCRdb holds only the in-frame ones, with some missing. This sample carries some 29,000 clones, around 87% of them seen once, and the ten largest clones take almost 9.5%. Material for sequencing was CD8+ T cells sorted from blood. These receptors came from an adult with rheumatoid arthritis. The CDR3 runs from the conserved cysteine through the conserved F or W.

CDR3 length: 16
V gene: TRBV7-9
CDR3 protein: CASSLDPSGSLDTQYF

CDR3 length: 13
V gene: TRBV6-6
CDR3 protein: CASYTPAGNTIYF

CDR3 length: 20
V gene: TRBV2
CDR3 protein: CASTGVKAASGIHSTDTQYF

CDR3 length: 14
V gene: TRBV5-4
CDR3 protein: CASSPGTGGGEQYF

CDR3 length: 16
V gene: TRBV5-1
CDR3 protein: CASSLLSQGSGNTIYF

CDR3 length: 13
V gene: TRBV19
CDR3 protein: CASSMFNTGELFF

CDR3 length: 17
V gene: TRBV30
CDR3 protein: CAWSVGGLAEIYNEQFF

CDR3 length: 14
V gene: TRBV7-2
CDR3 protein: CASSPGTGREKLFF

CDR3 length: 15
V gene: TRBV5-4
CDR3 protein: CASSPETGGNEKLFF

CDR3 length: 16
V gene: TRBV7-2
CDR3 protein: CASSSLAGTNTGELFF

CDR3 length: 14
V gene: TRBV6-5
CDR3 protein: CASSYSAGIETQYF